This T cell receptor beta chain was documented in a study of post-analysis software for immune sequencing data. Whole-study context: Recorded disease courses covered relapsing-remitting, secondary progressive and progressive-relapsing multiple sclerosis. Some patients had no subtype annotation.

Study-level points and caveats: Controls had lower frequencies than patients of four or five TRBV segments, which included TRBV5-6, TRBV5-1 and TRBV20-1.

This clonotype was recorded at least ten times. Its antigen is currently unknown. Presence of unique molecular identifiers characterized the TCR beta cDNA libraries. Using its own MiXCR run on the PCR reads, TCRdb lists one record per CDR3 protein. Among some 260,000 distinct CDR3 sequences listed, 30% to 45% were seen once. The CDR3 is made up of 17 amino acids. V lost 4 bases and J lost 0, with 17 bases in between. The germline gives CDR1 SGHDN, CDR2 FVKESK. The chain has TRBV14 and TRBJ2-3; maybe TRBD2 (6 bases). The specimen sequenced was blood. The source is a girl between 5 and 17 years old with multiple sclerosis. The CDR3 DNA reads TGTGCCAGCAGCCCTAGGAGGGTCGGGGCAAGCACAGATACGCAGTATTTT. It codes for CASSPRRVGASTDTQYF.